This passage covers 7 T cell receptor beta chains from one sample sequenced in a study of shared clonotypes between healthy human individuals. Naivety among CD8 cells was defined by CD45RO negativity and positive CCR7 selection, thereby excluding terminally differentiated effector memory CD45RA+ cells. Libraries were prepared by immunoSEQ multiplex PCR; TCRdb keeps only in-frame clonotypes and omits some of them. The table shows hundreds of thousands of clones, with 90% to 95% occurring only once. Material: naive CD8+ T cells sorted from blood. The receptors shown here come from a woman in her 30s in good health.

This chain joins TRBV4-1 and TRBJ2-3, with D hard to call. Germline lookup yields CDR1 MGHRA and CDR2 YSYEKL. V shed 3 bases and J shed 2 bases, with 3 bases lying between them. The CDR3 totals 12 residues. The CDR3 protein is CASSHSTDTQYF. CDR3 sequence (DNA): TGCGCCAGCAGCCACTCCACAGATACGCAGTATTTT.

V usage is TRBV28 and J usage is TRBJ2-5; 12 bases agree with TRBD2. The V and J ends lost 5 bases and 8 bases, in that order; junction bases with no gene match: 9. Germline V gives CDR1 MDHEN, CDR2 SYDVKM. The CDR3 consists of 15 residues. The chain's CDR3 is CASSGRLAGAGTQYF. The CDR3 DNA follows: TGTGCCAGCAGTGGGAGACTAGCGGGAGCGGGAACCCAGTACTTC.

J is TRBJ1-2 and V is TRBV27, with 10 nucleotides matching TRBD1. Germline CDR1 and CDR2: MNHEY and SMNVEV (reference sequence). The CDR3 consists of 16 residues. J gave up 3 bases and V 5 bases, and 9 bases lay outside the gene matches. CDR3 residues: CASSPLVTGGYYGYTF. The CDR3 bases are TGTGCCAGCAGTCCTCTCGTGACAGGGGGCTACTATGGCTACACCTTC.

The chain uses TRBV28 and TRBJ2-1; the D is unclear. Germline V CDR1 and CDR2: MDHEN, SYDVKM. The CDR3 runs 13 residues. Trimming left V 7 bases short and J 6 bases short, with 13 bases between. The CDR3 reads CASIPQLRNEQFF. CDR3 in DNA: TGTGCCAGCATCCCCCAGCTTCGCAATGAGCAGTTCTTC.

This clone was detected once. V is TRBV6-1 and J is TRBJ2-7; weak D call: TRBD1 (6 bases). From germline, CDR1 is MNHNS and CDR2 SASEGT. Trimming removed 3 bases from V and 2 bases from J, with 14 bases in between. The CDR3 loop spans 15 amino acids. CDR3 protein: CASSDRDTVPYEQYF. The CDR3 DNA reads TGTGCCAGCAGTGATAGGGACACAGTCCCCTACGAGCAGTACTTC.

The J gene is TRBJ2-7, the V gene TRBV28; 7 nucleotides line up with TRBD2. With 7 bases clipped from V and 2 bases from J, the junction kept 8 bases outside the gene matches. The CDR3 spans 14 residues. The germline CDR1 and CDR2 sequences are MDHEN and SYDVKM. The CDR3 nucleotides read TGTGCCAGCACCTTCCAGCGGGACGCCTACGAGCAGTACTTC. It specifies CASTFQRDAYEQYF.

J is TRBJ2-7 and V is TRBV5-4; the match to TRBD2 covers 9 bases. Trimming took 2 bases from V and 3 from J; bases not matched to a gene: 6. This CDR3 spans 15 amino acids. The germline gives CDR1 SGHNT, CDR2 YYREEE (reference sequence). The CDR3 DNA is TGTGCCAGCAGCTTTGCGGGAGGGCCGGTCTACGAGCAGTACTTC. It yields the protein CASSFAGGPVYEQYF.